A selection of T cell receptor beta chains follows, all from one sample in a study of PD-1 blockade in classical Hodgkin lymphoma. Measured with immunoSEQ multiplex PCR; TCRdb has only the in-frame clones, and not every one. Of more than 90,000 clones listed, 78% are singletons. The sequencing used peripheral blood mononuclear cells (PBMCs), collected before the fourth cycle of nivolumab. The receptors originated from a human donor with classical Hodgkin lymphoma. Both conserved end residues are part of each CDR3. Fields, in order: J gene, D gene, clone size, V gene, CDR3 protein, CDR3 DNA. The D gene is left open where the match is weak. Rows may omit the clone size; those that give it use once, few, many or a size class.

>TRBJ1-3|NA|NA|TRBV18
CASSPIDGSSGNTIYF
TGTGCCAGCTCACCAATTGACGGCAGCTCTGGAAACACCATATATTTT
>TRBJ2-5|NA|NA|TRBV7-8
CASSRPTSPLGETQYF
TGTGCCAGCAGTCGCCCCACTAGTCCTTTGGGAGAGACCCAGTACTTC
>TRBJ1-2|NA|few|TRBV10-3
CAISESGDLSYTF
TGTGCCATCAGTGAGTCCGGGGACCTAAGCTACACCTTC
>TRBJ1-3|NA|NA|TRBV7-2
CASSQRGSPGNTIYF
TGTGCCAGCAGCCAGAGAGGGAGTCCTGGAAACACCATATATTTT
>TRBJ1-2|NA|NA|TRBV5-4
CASSSNTLGYTF
TGTGCCAGCAGCTCCAATACACTTGGCTACACCTTC
>TRBJ1-4|TRBD1|NA|TRBV7-2
CASSLYRDSGEKLFF
TGTGCCAGCAGCTTGTATCGGGACAGCGGGGAAAAACTGTTTTTT
>TRBJ2-2|TRBD1|once|TRBV7-6
CASSPGTANTGELFF
TGTGCCAGCAGCCCAGGGACAGCGAACACCGGGGAGCTGTTTTTT
>TRBJ2-1|NA|NA|TRBV19
CASNRGAYNEQFF
TGTGCCAGTAATAGGGGGGCCTACAATGAGCAGTTCTTC
>TRBJ2-1|TRBD2|NA|TRBV18
CASSPAGGPGFWFF
TGTGCCAGCTCACCCGCGGGGGGACCGGGTTTTTGGTTCTTC
>TRBJ2-7|NA|NA|TRBV5-5
CASSLDGYEQYF
TGTGCCAGCAGCTTGGACGGCTACGAGCAGTACTTC
>TRBJ2-2|TRBD2|few|TRBV7-6
CASSRTSSLVTGELFF
TGTGCCAGCAGCCGGACTAGCTCCTTGGTCACCGGGGAGCTGTTTTTT
>TRBJ1-2|NA|NA|TRBV7-2
CASSLGLGQHYGYTF
TGTGCCAGCAGCTTAGGTCTGGGGCAGCACTATGGCTACACCTTC